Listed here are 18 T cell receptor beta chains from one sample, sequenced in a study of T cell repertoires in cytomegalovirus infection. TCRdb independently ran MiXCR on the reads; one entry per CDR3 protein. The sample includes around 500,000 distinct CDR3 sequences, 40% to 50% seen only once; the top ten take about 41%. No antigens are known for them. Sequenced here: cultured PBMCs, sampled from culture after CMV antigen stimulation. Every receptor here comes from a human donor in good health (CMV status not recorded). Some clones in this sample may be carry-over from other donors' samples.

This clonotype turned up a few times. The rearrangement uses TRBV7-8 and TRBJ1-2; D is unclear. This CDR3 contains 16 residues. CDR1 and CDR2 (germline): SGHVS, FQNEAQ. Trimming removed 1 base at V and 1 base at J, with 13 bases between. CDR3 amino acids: CASSLVTRKVNYGYTF. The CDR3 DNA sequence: TGTGCCAGCAGCTTAGTCACGAGGAAAGTTAACTATGGCTACACCTTC.

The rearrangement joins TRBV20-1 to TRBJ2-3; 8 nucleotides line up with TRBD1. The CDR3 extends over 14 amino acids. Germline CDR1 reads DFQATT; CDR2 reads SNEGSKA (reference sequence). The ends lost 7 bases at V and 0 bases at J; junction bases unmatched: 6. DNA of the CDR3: TGCAGTGTTAGGACAGGGTTGAGCACAGATACGCAGTATTTT. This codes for CSVRTGLSTDTQYF.

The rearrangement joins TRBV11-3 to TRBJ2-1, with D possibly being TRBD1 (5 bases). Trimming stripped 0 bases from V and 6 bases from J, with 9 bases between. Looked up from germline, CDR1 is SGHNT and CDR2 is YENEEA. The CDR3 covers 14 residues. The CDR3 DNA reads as TGTGCCAGCAGCTTAGATCGCCAGGGCAATGAGCAGTTCTTC. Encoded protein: CASSLDRQGNEQFF.

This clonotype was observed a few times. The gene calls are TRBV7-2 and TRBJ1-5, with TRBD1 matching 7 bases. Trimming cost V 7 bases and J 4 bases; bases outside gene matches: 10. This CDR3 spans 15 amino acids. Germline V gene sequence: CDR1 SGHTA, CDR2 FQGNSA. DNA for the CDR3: TGTGCCAGCACCCCAGGGGGGGCGGAGAATCAGCCCCAGCATTTT. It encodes CASTPGGAENQPQHF.

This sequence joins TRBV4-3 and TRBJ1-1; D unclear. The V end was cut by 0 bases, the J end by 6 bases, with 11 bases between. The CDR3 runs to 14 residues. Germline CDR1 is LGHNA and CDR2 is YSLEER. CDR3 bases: TGCGCCAGCAGCCAAGATTGGAGGGCAGCTGAAGCTTTCTTT. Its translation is CASSQDWRAAEAFF.

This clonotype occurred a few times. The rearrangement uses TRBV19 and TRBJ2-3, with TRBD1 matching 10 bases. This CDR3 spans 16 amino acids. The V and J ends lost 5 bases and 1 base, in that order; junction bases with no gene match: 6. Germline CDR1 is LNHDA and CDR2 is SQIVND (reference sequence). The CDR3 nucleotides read TGTGCCAGTAGTTTTTCCGGACAGGGGGGCACAGATACGCAGTATTTT. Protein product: CASSFSGQGGTDTQYF.

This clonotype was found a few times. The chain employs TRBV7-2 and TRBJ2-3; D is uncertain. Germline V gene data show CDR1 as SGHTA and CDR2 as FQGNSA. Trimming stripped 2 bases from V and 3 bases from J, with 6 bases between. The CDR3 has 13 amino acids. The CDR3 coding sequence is TGTGCCAGCAGCTTAAGGGAAACAGATACGCAGTATTTT. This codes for CASSLRETDTQYF.

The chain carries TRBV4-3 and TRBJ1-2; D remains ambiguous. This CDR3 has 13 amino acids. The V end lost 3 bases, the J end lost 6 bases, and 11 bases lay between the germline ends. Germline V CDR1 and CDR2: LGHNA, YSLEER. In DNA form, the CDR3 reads TGCGCCAGCAGCCAGGAGCTGAGGGATGGCTACACCTTC. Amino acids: CASSQELRDGYTF.

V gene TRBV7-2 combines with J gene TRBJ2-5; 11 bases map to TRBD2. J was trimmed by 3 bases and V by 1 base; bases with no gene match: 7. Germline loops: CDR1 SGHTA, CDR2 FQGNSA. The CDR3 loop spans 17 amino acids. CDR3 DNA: TGTGCCAGCAGCTTAGAGGCTAGCGGGGGGAGAAAAGAGACCCAGTACTTC. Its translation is CASSLEASGGRKETQYF.

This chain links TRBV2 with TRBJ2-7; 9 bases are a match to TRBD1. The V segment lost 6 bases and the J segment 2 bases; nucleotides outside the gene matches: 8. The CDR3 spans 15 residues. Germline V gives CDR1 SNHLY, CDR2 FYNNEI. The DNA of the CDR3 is TGTGCCAGCAGCCAAGGACAGGGGTTTGCCTACGAGCAGTACTTC. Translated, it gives CASSQGQGFAYEQYF.

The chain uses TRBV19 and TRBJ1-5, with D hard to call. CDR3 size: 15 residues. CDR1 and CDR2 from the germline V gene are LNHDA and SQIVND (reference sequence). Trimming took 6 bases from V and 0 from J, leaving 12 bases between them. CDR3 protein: CASSGSINSNQPQHF. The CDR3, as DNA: TGTGCCAGTAGCGGGAGCATTAATAGCAATCAGCCCCAGCATTTT.

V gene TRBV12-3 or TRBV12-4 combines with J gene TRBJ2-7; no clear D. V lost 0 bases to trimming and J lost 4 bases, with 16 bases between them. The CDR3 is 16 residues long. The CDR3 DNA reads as TGTGCCAGCAGTTTAGCGCGATCAGCTAAACGTTACGAGCAGTACTTC. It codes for CASSLARSAKRYEQYF.

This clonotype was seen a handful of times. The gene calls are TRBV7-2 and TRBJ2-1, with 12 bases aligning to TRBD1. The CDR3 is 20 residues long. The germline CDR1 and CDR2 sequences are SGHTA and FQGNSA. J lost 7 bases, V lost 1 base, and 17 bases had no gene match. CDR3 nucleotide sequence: TGTGCCAGCAGCTTAGGGGGGACAGGGGGCTCGGCGGGCCGGCTAAATGAGCAGTTCTTC. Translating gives CASSLGGTGGSAGRLNEQFF.

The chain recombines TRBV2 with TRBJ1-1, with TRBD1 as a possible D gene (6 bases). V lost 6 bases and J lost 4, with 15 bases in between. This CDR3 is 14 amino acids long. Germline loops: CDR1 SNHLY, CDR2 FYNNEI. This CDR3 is CASRTQGDSTEAFF. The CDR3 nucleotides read TGTGCCAGCAGAACACAGGGCGATAGCACTGAAGCTTTCTTT.

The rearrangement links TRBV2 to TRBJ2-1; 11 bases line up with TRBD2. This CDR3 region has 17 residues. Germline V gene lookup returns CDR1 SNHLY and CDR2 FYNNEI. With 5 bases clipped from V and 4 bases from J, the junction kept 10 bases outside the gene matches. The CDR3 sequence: CASSLYGGTSGYNEQFF. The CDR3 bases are TGTGCCAGCAGTCTGTACGGGGGGACTAGCGGTTACAATGAGCAGTTCTTC.

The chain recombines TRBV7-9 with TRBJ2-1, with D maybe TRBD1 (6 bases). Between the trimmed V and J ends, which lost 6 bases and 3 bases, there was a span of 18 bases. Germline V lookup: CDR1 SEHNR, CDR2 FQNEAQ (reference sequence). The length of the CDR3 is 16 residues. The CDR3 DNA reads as TGTGCCAGCAGGCCCTACAGGGCTTTGATCTACAATGAGCAGTTCTTC. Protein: CASRPYRALIYNEQFF.

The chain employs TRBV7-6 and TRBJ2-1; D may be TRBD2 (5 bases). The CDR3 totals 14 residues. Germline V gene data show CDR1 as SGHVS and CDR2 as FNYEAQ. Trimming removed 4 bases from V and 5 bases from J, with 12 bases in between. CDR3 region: CASSSPTGNNEQFF. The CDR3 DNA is TGTGCCAGCAGCTCCCCCACGGGAAACAATGAGCAGTTCTTC. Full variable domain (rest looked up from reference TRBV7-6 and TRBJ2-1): GAGVSQSPRYKVTKRGQDVALRCDPISGHVSLYWYRQALGQGPEFLTYFNYEAQQDKSGLPNDRFSAERPEGSISTLTIQRTEQRDSAMYRCASSSPTGNNEQFFGPGTRLTVL.

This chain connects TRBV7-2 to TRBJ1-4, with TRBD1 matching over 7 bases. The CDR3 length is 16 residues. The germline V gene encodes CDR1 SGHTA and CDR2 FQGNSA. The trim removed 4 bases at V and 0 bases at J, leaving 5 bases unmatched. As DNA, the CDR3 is TGTGCCAGCAGCTACGGACAGGTTGCAACTAATGAAAAACTGTTTTTT. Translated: CASSYGQVATNEKLFF.